These 22 T cell receptor beta chains were all obtained from the same sample, sequenced in a study of T-cell reconstitution after alpha-beta-depleted transplantation in children. During its preparation, the TCRbeta library received unique molecular identifiers. Using its own MiXCR run on the PCR reads, TCRdb lists one record per CDR3 protein. The repertoire holds approximately 650,000 distinct CDR3 sequences, with under 15% as singletons. Here the sequenced sample was PBMCs, taken before TCRalphabeta/CD19-depleted stem cell transplant. The receptor set was obtained from a girl aged 2-10 years with congenital amegakaryocytic thrombocytopenia, due to receive a stem cell transplant.

V is TRBV29-1 and J is TRBJ2-1; 8 bases are shared with TRBD2. The CDR3 has 17 amino acids. Germline V CDR1 and CDR2: SQVTM, ANQGSEA. Unmatched junction bases numbered 15, after V lost 3 bases and J lost 5 bases. The CDR3 DNA is TGCAGCGTTGACCACCTCGGGCAGCGGGAGTTCGACAATGAGCAGTTCTTC. It codes for CSVDHLGQREFDNEQFF.

The chain couples TRBV30 to TRBJ2-1; weak D call: TRBD2 (6 bases). Germline V gene data show CDR1 as GTSNPN and CDR2 as SVGIG (reference sequence). With 2 bases removed from V and 6 bases from J, the gap between germline ends came to 8 bases. The CDR3 consists of 12 residues. The CDR3 nucleotides are TGTGCCTGGAGTAATAGCGGCAATGAGCAGTTCTTC. Translation gives CAWSNSGNEQFF.

This clonotype was found a few times. The chain joins TRBV12-3 or TRBV12-4 to TRBJ2-1; weak D call: TRBD2 (6 bases). V lost 7 bases to trimming and J lost 5 bases, with 24 bases between them. This CDR3 comprises 17 residues. The CDR3 here is CASMAPLWRDSDNEQFF. The CDR3 bases are TGTGCCAGCATGGCTCCCCTATGGCGGGACTCAGACAATGAGCAGTTCTTC.

This clonotype was seen a handful of times. The chain links TRBV20-1 to TRBJ2-3, with 8 bases aligning to TRBD2. The V and J ends lost 0 bases and 2 bases, in that order; junction bases with no gene match: 7. The CDR3 has 16 residues. CDR1 is DFQATT, CDR2 SNEGSKA, per germline (reference sequence). The CDR3 DNA reads as TGCAGTGCTAGAGATCTTCGGCGGGGGGCCACAGATACGCAGTATTTT. It codes for CSARDLRRGATDTQYF.

This clonotype was recorded a few times. The chain has TRBV5-1 and TRBJ2-2, with D possibly being TRBD2 (6 bases). V lost 2 bases and J lost 5, with 13 bases in between. The CDR3 spans 15 residues. Germline V gene lookup returns CDR1 SGHRS and CDR2 YFSETQ. The CDR3 reads CASSFRLEGTGELFF. CDR3 DNA: TGCGCCAGCAGCTTCAGACTGGAGGGGACCGGGGAGCTGTTTTTT.

This clonotype was seen more than once but under ten times. The rearrangement links TRBV12-3 or TRBV12-4 to TRBJ2-3, with D possibly matching TRBD1 (6 bases). This CDR3 has 13 amino acids. Trimming pared 5 bases from V and 3 bases from J, leaving 9 bases between. The CDR3 loop is CASSGTQTDTQYF. The CDR3 DNA follows: TGTGCCAGCAGTGGGACACAAACAGATACGCAGTATTTT.

The chain employs TRBV5-1 and TRBJ2-2, with 11 bases fitting TRBD2. The germline V gene encodes CDR1 SGHRS and CDR2 YFSETQ. The CDR3 contains 18 residues. V gave up 2 bases and J gave up 7 bases; unmatched junction bases: 13. For the CDR3, the DNA is TGCGCCAGCAGCTTTCTAGCGGGGGGATCTCAAGTCGGCGGGGAGCTGTTTTTT. Translated: CASSFLAGGSQVGGELFF.

This clonotype appeared a few times. The V gene is TRBV20-1, the J gene TRBJ2-5; 7 nucleotides agree with TRBD2. The CDR3 sequence is 12 residues long. CDR1 is DFQATT and CDR2 is SNEGSKA in the germline V gene (reference sequence). After removal of 1 base from V and 7 bases from J, the junction contained 3 bases not matched to a gene. CDR3: CSARAGGGTQYF. In DNA form, the CDR3 reads TGCAGTGCTAGAGCGGGAGGAGGGACCCAGTACTTC.

This clonotype was counted many times. The chain uses TRBV20-1 and TRBJ2-1, with TRBD2 identical over 7 bases. Germline CDR1 reads DFQATT; CDR2 reads SNEGSKA (reference sequence). The CDR3 extends over 15 amino acids. V dropped 3 bases and J dropped 7; count of bases not matched to a gene: 12. CDR3 in amino acids: CSASIGLVVINEQFF. CDR3 nucleotide sequence: TGCAGTGCTAGCATCGGACTAGTCGTCATTAATGAGCAGTTCTTC.

In this sample, this clonotype turned up a few times. The chain carries TRBV7-6 and TRBJ2-7; D is perhaps TRBD1 or TRBD2 (5 bases each). This CDR3 has 18 amino acids. Germline V CDR1 and CDR2: SGHVS, FNYEAQ. V lost 3 bases and J lost 0, with 21 bases in between. CDR3 loop: CASSFLLGQGRVSYEQYF. CDR3 nucleotides: TGTGCCAGCAGCTTCCTGCTGGGGCAGGGACGAGTCTCCTACGAGCAGTACTTC.

Ten or more counts support this clonotype. This chain joins TRBV20-1 and TRBJ2-2; no definite D call. CDR1 and CDR2 (germline): DFQATT, SNEGSKA (reference sequence). The CDR3 extends over 11 amino acids. Trimming removed 4 bases from V and 6 bases from J, with 6 bases in between. The CDR3 DNA is TGCAGTGCTATGGCGGCCGGGGAGCTGTTTTTT. Translated: CSAMAAGELFF.

The chain links TRBV5-1 to TRBJ1-1, with D unclear. Trimming pared 2 bases from V and 2 bases from J, leaving 10 bases between. CDR1 SGHRS and CDR2 YFSETQ come from the germline V gene. The CDR3 totals 14 residues. The CDR3 DNA reads as TGCGCCAGCAGCTTCGACGGTATTAACACTGAAGCTTTCTTT. Its protein is CASSFDGINTEAFF. Combining the CDR3 with reference TRBV5-1 and TRBJ1-1 gives the whole variable domain KAGVTQTPRYLIKTRGQQVTLSCSPISGHRSVSWYQQTPGQGLQFLFEYFSETQRNKGNFPGRFSGRQFSNSRSEMNVSTLELGDSALYLCASSFDGINTEAFFGQGTRLTVV.

In this sample, this clonotype turned up many times. The CDR3 sequence: CASSPRDRTTGELFF. The CDR3 DNA sequence: TGTGCCAGCAGTCCCCGGGACAGGACCACCGGGGAGCTGTTTTTT. The V and J genes are TRBV12-3 or TRBV12-4 and TRBJ2-2, with TRBD1 identical over 8 bases. The CDR3 is 15 residues long. With 5 bases clipped from V and 4 bases from J, the junction kept 6 bases outside the gene matches.

This chain links TRBV29-1 with TRBJ2-1; a weak D match, TRBD2 (5 bases). The CDR3 sequence is 14 residues long. Germline assignment: CDR1 SQVTM and CDR2 ANQGSEA. Trimming cost V 6 bases and J 2 bases, with 14 bases left between them. CDR3 loop: CSVGSGYPYNEQFF. Written as DNA, the CDR3 is TGCAGCGTCGGAAGCGGATACCCCTACAATGAGCAGTTCTTC.

The CDR3 nucleotides are TGTGCCAGCAGCACTAGCGCGGGCGAAGAGACCCAGTACTTC. Translation: CASSTSAGEETQYF. The V call is TRBV7-8, the J call TRBJ2-5; TRBD2 matches at 7 bases. The CDR3 contains 14 residues. Germline V CDR1 and CDR2: SGHVS, FQNEAQ. V shed 5 bases, J shed 3 bases, and the junction held 6 bases outside the gene matches.

The table lists this clonotype with many counts. The chain uses TRBV4-2 and TRBJ2-7; 8 nucleotides match TRBD2. V was clipped by 1 base and J by 3 bases; unmatched bases: 5. This CDR3 contains 15 residues. Germline CDR1 reads LGHNA; CDR2 reads YNFKEQ. CDR3 protein: CASSQVAGGFYEQYF. The CDR3 DNA reads TGTGCCAGCAGCCAAGTCGCGGGAGGATTCTACGAGCAGTACTTC.

This clonotype turned up a few times. The chain has TRBV5-1 and TRBJ2-1; D might be TRBD2 (6 bases). CDR1 is SGHRS, CDR2 YFSETQ, per germline. Trimming removed 0 bases from V and 8 bases from J, with 15 bases in between. This CDR3 has 15 amino acids. CDR3 DNA sequence: TGCGCCAGCAGCTTGGTGAGCGGGCCTTCCGATGAGCAGTTCTTC. Encoded protein: CASSLVSGPSDEQFF.

In regard to this clonotype: Because it lacks the conserved phenylalanine or tryptophan at the end, this CDR3 is likely a read error. The chain carries TRBV10-1 and TRBJ2-1, with TRBD2 matching 13 bases. This CDR3 has 15 residues. Unmatched junction bases numbered 4, after V lost 6 bases and J lost 5 bases. Germline V gives CDR1 WNHNN, CDR2 SYGVQD (reference sequence). CDR3 loop: CASRPGTSGNNEQFS. The DNA for the CDR3 is TGCGCCAGCAGACCCGGGACTAGCGGGAACAATGAGCAGTTCTCC.

The chain employs TRBV27 and TRBJ2-7, with TRBD1 as a possible D gene (6 bases). This CDR3 has 15 residues. V was pared by 4 bases and J by 8 bases, with 21 bases between. The germline CDR1 and CDR2 sequences are MNHEY and SMNVEV (reference sequence). The CDR3 spells CASSSSSGHGAQQYF. The CDR3 nucleotides are TGTGCCAGCAGTTCCTCGTCGGGACACGGGGCGCAGCAGTACTTC.

A few counts support this clonotype. The chain joins TRBV20-1 to TRBJ1-5; weak D call: TRBD1 (5 bases). Deletions cut 2 bases from V and 6 bases from J, with 14 bases between. Germline CDR1 is DFQATT and CDR2 is SNEGSKA (reference sequence). This CDR3 region has 14 residues. CDR3 in amino acids: CSARTPGPSQPQHF. CDR3 sequence (DNA): TGCAGTGCTAGAACTCCGGGGCCAAGTCAGCCCCAGCATTTT.

This clonotype was picked up many times. V and J are TRBV20-1 and TRBJ2-1, with a tentative D call TRBD2 (6 bases). Germline V CDR1 and CDR2: DFQATT, SNEGSKA (reference sequence). The V and J ends lost 6 bases and 7 bases respectively, with 19 bases between them. The CDR3 runs to 14 residues. The chain's CDR3 is CSAYRVREGNEQFF. CDR3 coding DNA: TGCAGTGCGTATAGAGTGCGGGAAGGGAATGAGCAGTTCTTC.

This clonotype was recorded many times. The rearrangement joins TRBV5-1 to TRBJ2-7, with D possibly matching TRBD2 (5 bases). V lost 0 bases, J lost 2 bases, and 9 bases lay in between. Germline CDR1 and CDR2: SGHRS and YFSETQ. The CDR3 is 14 residues long. The CDR3 DNA sequence: TGCGCCAGCAGCTTGGATAGCGAGCCCTACGAGCAGTACTTC. This codes for CASSLDSEPYEQYF.